These T cell receptor beta chains were read from a single sample in a study of human T cells and chemical hapten exposure. TCRdb redid the calling of the RACE reads with MiXCR, one entry per CDR3 protein. The sample records tens of thousands of distinct CDR3 sequences, around 9.4% being singletons. This specimen consisted of whole blood, obtained in connection with sensitization to the hapten diphenylcyclopropenone (DPC). The receptors stem from a woman in her forties with alopecia areata. Some clones in this sample may be carry-over from other donors' samples. Each CDR3 is given with its conserved first and last residue. Each record gives: J gene, clone size, D gene, V gene, CDR3 DNA, CDR3 protein. A D gene is named only where the DNA matches it firmly. A clone size is listed for some rows: how often the clone was seen (once, few, many), or a class if it is expanded.

TRBJ2-2,medium-sized,TRBD2,TRBV20-1,TGCAGTGCTAGAGGGACTAGCGGGGGGGACACCGGGGAGCTGTTTTTT,CSARGTSGGDTGELFF
TRBJ1-6,many,TRBD1,TRBV7-2,TGTGCCAGCAGCCCTTGGACAGGGGGTGTTAATTCACCCCTCCACTTT,CASSPWTGGVNSPLHF
TRBJ2-1,many,TRBD1,TRBV28,TGTGCCAGCAGTTTCGGGCGCAGGGGGCACAATGAGCAGTTCTTC,CASSFGRRGHNEQFF
TRBJ2-7,many,TRBD1,TRBV19,TGTGCCAGTAAACAACAGGGGACCTACGAGCAGTACTTC,CASKQQGTYEQYF
TRBJ1-2,.,.,TRBV2,TGTGCCAGCACGGGACCACAACCCACCTTC,CASTGPQPTF
TRBJ1-2,.,.,TRBV28,TGTGCCAGCGGACTAAAATCCGTTGGCTACACCTTC,CASGLKSVGYTF
TRBJ1-3,.,.,TRBV7-2,TGTGCCAGCAGCTCCTCCCCCCAGGGCTCTGGAAACACCATATATTTT,CASSSSPQGSGNTIYF
TRBJ1-1,few,.,TRBV29-1,TGCAGCGTTGTTACAGATGAAGCTTTCTTT,CSVVTDEAFF
TRBJ1-2,many,.,TRBV2,TGTGCCAGTTTACAGGGTACCTATCCGGGCTACACCTTC,CASLQGTYPGYTF
TRBJ1-1,few,TRBD1,TRBV4-1,TGCGCCAGCAGCCAGCCCCGGGACAGGGTCCGCCCTGACAACACTGAAGCTTTCTTT,CASSQPRDRVRPDNTEAFF
TRBJ2-1,few,.,TRBV5-8,TGTGCCAGCAGCCGAACACTAGATTCCTACAATGAGCAGTTCTTC,CASSRTLDSYNEQFF
TRBJ2-2,few,.,TRBV7-6,TGTGCCAGCAAAACACAGGGTCCCGCGAACACCGGGGAGCTGTTTTTT,CASKTQGPANTGELFF
TRBJ2-1,many,TRBD1,TRBV2,TGTGCCAGCCAAGACGGACAGGCCTACAATGAGCAGTTCTTC,CASQDGQAYNEQFF
TRBJ2-3,.,.,TRBV28,TGTGCCAGCAGTCTACAGGCTTCTAGCACAGATACGCAGTATTTT,CASSLQASSTDTQYF
TRBJ1-1,.,.,TRBV2,TGTGCCAGCAGTGAAGATGCCGGGACGGGAGGGGAAGCTTTCTTT,CASSEDAGTGGEAFF
TRBJ2-7,many,.,TRBV7-9,TGTGCCAGCAGCTTACGCGGGTCGGCCAGGAACGAGCAGTACTTC,CASSLRGSARNEQYF
TRBJ2-5,few,TRBD1,TRBV28,TGTGCCAGCCGCCGCTCGGGGACAGGGCAAGAGACCCAGTACTTC,CASRRSGTGQETQYF
TRBJ2-2,many,.,TRBV29-1,TGCAGCGTTGACAGTTGGACCGGGGAGCTGTTTTTT,CSVDSWTGELFF
TRBJ1-2,.,.,TRBV3-1,TGTGCCAGCAGCCATAACAGGGAAACTGGCTACACCTTC,CASSHNRETGYTF
TRBJ2-2,.,TRBD2,TRBV20-1,TGCAGTGCTAGCACTCGACTAGCGGGGGGACCAAGCACCGGGGAGCTGTTTTTT,CSASTRLAGGPSTGELFF
TRBJ1-1,many,.,TRBV12-3/TRBV12-4,TGTGCCAGCCTTTTCCTCCGGGGGGCTGAAGCTTTCTTT,CASLFLRGAEAFF
TRBJ1-1,.,.,TRBV7-9,TGTGCCAGCAGCTTAGGACGGCTTAACACTGAAGCTTTCTTT,CASSLGRLNTEAFF
TRBJ1-1,many,.,TRBV29-1,TGCAGCGTAGTCCCGGGGCCCCCATTGGGCACTGAAGCTTTCTTT,CSVVPGPPLGTEAFF
TRBJ1-1,.,.,TRBV2,TGTGCCAGCAGTGGTCAGAACACTGAAGCTTTCTTT,CASSGQNTEAFF
TRBJ2-6,many,.,TRBV25-1,TGTGCCAGCGCATGGTTCAACGTCCTGACTTTC,CASAWFNVLTF
TRBJ2-1,few,TRBD2,TRBV5-1,TGCGCCAGCAGCCCTACTAGCGGGGTCTACAATGAGCAGTTCTTC,CASSPTSGVYNEQFF
TRBJ1-1,few,.,TRBV3-1,TGTGCCAGCAGCCAATCCCTGGTGGTGGATAAGACTGAAGCTTTCTTT,CASSQSLVVDKTEAFF
TRBJ2-7,many,TRBD2,TRBV6-6,TGTGCCAGCACCTATTCTAGCGGGGGGGGCGAGCAGTACTTC,CASTYSSGGGEQYF
TRBJ2-7,many,.,TRBV6-2/TRBV6-3,TGTGCCAGCAGTTACCCCCACACCTACGAGCAGTACTTC,CASSYPHTYEQYF
TRBJ1-1,.,.,TRBV25-1,TGTGCCAGCAGCCTCTTACAGGGAGATGGTGCTTTCTTT,CASSLLQGDGAFF
TRBJ2-3,few,.,TRBV28,TGTGCCAGCAGAGAAACGTCGGATACGCAGTATTTT,CASRETSDTQYF
TRBJ2-3,many,.,TRBV20-1,TGCAGTGCTAGCGCTAGGAAAGGAGATACGCAGTATTTT,CSASARKGDTQYF